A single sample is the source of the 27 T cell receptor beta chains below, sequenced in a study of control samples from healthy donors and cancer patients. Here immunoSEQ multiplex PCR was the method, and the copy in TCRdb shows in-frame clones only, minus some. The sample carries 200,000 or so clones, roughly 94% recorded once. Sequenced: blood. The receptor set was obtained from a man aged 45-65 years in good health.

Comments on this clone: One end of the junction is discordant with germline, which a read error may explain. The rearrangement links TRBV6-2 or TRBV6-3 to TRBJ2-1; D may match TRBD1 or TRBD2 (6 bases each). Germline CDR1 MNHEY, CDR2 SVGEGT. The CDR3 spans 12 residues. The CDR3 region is CASSLGETGRIF. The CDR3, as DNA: TGTGCCAGCAGTTTGGGTGAAACAGGGAGGATCTTC.

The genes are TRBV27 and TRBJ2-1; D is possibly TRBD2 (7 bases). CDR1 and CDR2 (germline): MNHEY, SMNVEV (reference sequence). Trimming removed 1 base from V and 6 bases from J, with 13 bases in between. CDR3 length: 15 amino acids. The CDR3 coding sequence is TGTGCCAGCAGTTTATTGGGGGGGCCGGGCAATGAGCAGTTCTTC. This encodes CASSLLGGPGNEQFF.

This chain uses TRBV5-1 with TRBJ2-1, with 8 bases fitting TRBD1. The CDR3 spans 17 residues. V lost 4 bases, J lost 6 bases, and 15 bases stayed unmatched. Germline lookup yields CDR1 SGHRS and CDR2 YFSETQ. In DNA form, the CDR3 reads TGCGCCAGCAGCCGCGACAGGGGAGCACCGCAGGGCAATGAGCAGTTCTTC. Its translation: CASSRDRGAPQGNEQFF.

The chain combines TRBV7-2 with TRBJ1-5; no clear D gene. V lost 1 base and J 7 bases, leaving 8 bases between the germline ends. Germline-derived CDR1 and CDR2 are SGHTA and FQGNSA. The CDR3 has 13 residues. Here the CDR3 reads CASSLVRAQPQHF. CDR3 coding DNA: TGTGCCAGCAGCTTAGTTCGGGCCCAGCCCCAGCATTTT.

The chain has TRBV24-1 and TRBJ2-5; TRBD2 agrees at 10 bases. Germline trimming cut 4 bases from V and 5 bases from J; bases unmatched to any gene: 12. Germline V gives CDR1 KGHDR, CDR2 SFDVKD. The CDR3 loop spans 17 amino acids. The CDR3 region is CATSDPSERGGGETQYF. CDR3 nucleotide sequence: TGTGCCACCAGTGACCCTTCCGAGCGGGGGGGTGGGGAGACCCAGTACTTC.

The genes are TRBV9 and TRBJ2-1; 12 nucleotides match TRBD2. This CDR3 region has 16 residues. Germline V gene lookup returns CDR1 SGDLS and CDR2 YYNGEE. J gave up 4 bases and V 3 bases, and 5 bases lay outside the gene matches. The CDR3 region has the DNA TGTGCCAGCAGCGAGGCGGGGACTAGCGGGTACAATGAGCAGTTCTTC. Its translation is CASSEAGTSGYNEQFF.

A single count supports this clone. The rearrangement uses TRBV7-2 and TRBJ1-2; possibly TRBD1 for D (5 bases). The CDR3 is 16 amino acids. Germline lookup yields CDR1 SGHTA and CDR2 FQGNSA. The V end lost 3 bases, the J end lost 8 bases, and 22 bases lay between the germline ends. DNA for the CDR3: TGTGCCAGCAGCTTCGGGACGCAGGCAGGGACGGGGGGCTACACCTTC. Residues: CASSFGTQAGTGGYTF.

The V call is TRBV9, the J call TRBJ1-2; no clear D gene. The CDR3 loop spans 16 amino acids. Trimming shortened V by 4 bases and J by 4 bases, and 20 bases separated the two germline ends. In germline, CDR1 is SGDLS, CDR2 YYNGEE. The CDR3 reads CASSRTAEGSSYGYTF. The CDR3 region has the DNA TGTGCCAGCAGCCGCACCGCAGAGGGCAGCAGCTATGGCTACACCTTC.

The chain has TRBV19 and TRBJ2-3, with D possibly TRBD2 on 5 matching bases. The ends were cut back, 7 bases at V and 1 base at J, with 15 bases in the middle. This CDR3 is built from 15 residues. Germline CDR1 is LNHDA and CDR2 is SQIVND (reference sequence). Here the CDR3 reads CASKERPLGTDTQYF. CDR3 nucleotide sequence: TGTGCCAGTAAGGAGCGGCCCTTGGGCACAGATACGCAGTATTTT.

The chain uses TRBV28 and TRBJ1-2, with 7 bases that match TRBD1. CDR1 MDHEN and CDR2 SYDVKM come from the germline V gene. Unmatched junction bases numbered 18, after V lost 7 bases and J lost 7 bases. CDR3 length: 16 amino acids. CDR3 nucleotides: TGTGCCAGCAAAGGGGGCGACGGATCCGGAAGAATTGGCTACACCTTC. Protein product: CASKGGDGSGRIGYTF.

CDR3 DNA: TGTGCCAGCAGCCCGAGGGACAGAGGAAATGAGCAGTTCTTC. Its protein product is CASSPRDRGNEQFF. The chain carries TRBV7-8 and TRBJ2-1, with 7 bases aligning to TRBD1. The CDR3 has 14 amino acids. Germline trimming cut 5 bases from V and 7 bases from J; bases unmatched to any gene: 8. Germline values: CDR1 SGHVS, CDR2 FQNEAQ. Full variable domain (outside the CDR3, taken from reference TRBV7-8 and TRBJ2-1): GAGVSQSPRYKVAKRGQDVALRCDPISGHVSLFWYQQALGQGPEFLTYFQNEAQLDKSGLPSDRFFAERPEGSVSTLKIQRTQQEDSAVYLCASSPRDRGNEQFFGPGTRLTVL.

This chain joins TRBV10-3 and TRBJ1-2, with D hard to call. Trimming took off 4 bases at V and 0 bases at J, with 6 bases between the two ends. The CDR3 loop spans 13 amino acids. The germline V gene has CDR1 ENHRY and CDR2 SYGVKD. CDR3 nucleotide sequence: TGTGCCATCAGTGGGGTAGCTAACTATGGCTACACCTTC. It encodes CAISGVANYGYTF.

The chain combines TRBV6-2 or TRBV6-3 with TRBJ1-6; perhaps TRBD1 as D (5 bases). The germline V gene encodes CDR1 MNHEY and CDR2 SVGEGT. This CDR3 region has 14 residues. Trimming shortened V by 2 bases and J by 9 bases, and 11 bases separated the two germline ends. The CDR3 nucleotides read TGTGCCAGCAGTTACGGGGCAGGGTTTTCACCCCTCCACTTT. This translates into CASSYGAGFSPLHF.

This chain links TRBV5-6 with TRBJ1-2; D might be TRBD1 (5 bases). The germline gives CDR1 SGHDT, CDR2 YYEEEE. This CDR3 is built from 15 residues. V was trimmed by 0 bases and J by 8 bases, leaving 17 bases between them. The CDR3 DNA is TGTGCCAGCAGCTTGGGCCCCGAGGGGATGGAAGGCTACACCTTC. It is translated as CASSLGPEGMEGYTF. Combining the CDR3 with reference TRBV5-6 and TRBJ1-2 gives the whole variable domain DAGVTQSPTHLIKTRGQQVTLRCSPKSGHDTVSWYQQALGQGPQFIFQYYEEEERQRGNFPDRFSGHQFPNYSSELNVNALLLGDSALYLCASSLGPEGMEGYTFGSGTRLTVV.

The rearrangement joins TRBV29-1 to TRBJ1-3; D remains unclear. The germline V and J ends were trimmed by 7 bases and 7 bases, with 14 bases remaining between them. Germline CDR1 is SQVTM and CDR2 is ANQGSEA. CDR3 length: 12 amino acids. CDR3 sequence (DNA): TGCAGCGCTGTGGACTGGCGTAACACCATATATTTT. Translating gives CSAVDWRNTIYF. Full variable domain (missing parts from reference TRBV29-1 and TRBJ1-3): SAVISQKPSRDICQRGTSLTIQCQVDSQVTMMFWYRQQPGQSLTLIATANQGSEATYESGFVIDKFPISRPNLTFSTLTVSNMSPEDSSIYLCSAVDWRNTIYFGEGSWLTVV.

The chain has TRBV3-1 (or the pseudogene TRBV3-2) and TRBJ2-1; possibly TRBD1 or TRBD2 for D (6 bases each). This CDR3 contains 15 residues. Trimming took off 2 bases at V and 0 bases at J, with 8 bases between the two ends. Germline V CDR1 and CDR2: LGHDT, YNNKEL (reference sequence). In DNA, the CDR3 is TGTGCCAGCAGCCAAAGGGGGGTCTCCTACAATGAGCAGTTCTTC. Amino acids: CASSQRGVSYNEQFF.

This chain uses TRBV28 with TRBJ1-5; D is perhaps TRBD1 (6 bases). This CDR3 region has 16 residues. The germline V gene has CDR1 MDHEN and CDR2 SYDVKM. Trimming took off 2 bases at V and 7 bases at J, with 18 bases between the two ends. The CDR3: CASSLGDTAVSQPQHF. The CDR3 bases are TGTGCCAGCAGTTTAGGGGACACCGCTGTCTCCCAGCCCCAGCATTTT.

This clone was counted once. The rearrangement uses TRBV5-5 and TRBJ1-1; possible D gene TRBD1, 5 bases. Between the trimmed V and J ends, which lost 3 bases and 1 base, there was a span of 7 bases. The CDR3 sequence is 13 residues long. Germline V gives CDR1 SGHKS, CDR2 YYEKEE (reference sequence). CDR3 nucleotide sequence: TGTGCCAGCAGCTGGGGCTCGAACACTGAAGCTTTCTTT. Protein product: CASSWGSNTEAFF. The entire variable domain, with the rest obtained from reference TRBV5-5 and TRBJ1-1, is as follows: DAGVTQSPTHLIKTRGQQVTLRCSPISGHKSVSWYQQVLGQGPQFIFQYYEKEERGRGNFPDRFSARQFPNYSSELNVNALLLGDSALYLCASSWGSNTEAFFGQGTRLTVV.

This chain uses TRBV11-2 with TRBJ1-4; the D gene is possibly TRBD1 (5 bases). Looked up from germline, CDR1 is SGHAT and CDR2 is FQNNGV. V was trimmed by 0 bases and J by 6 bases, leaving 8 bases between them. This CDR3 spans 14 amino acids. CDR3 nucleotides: TGTGCCAGCAGCTTAGACAGGGTAGATGAAAAACTGTTTTTT. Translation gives CASSLDRVDEKLFF.

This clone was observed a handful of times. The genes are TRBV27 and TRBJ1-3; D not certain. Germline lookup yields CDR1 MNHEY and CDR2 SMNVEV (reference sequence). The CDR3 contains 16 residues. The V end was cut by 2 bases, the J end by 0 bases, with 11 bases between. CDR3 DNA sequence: TGTGCCAGCAGTTTAAGGGCGGATGACTCTGGAAACACCATATATTTT. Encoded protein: CASSLRADDSGNTIYF.

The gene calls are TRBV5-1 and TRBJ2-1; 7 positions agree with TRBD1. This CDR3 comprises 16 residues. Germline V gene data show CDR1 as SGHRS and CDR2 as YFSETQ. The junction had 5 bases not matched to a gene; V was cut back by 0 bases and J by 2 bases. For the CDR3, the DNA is TGCGCCAGCAGCTTGGCCCCAGGGGGAACCTACAATGAGCAGTTCTTC. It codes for CASSLAPGGTYNEQFF.

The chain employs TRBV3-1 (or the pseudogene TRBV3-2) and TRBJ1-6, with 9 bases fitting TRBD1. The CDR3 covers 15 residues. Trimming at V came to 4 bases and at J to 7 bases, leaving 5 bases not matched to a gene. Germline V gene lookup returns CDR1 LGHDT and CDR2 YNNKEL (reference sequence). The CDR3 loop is CASSLLTGGNSPLHF. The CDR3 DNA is TGTGCCAGCAGCCTCCTGACAGGGGGGAATTCACCCCTCCACTTT.

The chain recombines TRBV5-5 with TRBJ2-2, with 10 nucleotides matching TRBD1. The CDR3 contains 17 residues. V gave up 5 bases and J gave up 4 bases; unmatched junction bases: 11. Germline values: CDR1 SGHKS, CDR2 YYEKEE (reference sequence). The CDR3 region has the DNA TGTGCCAGCAGACCGCCCGGGACAGGGGCGACCACCGGGGAGCTGTTTTTT. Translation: CASRPPGTGATTGELFF.

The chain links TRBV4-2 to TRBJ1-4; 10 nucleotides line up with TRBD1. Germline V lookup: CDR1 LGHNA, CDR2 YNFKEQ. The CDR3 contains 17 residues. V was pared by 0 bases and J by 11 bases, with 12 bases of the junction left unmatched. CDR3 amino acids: CASSQDWVGTGARKLFF. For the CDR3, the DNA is TGTGCCAGCAGCCAAGATTGGGTCGGGACAGGGGCCAGGAAACTGTTTTTT.

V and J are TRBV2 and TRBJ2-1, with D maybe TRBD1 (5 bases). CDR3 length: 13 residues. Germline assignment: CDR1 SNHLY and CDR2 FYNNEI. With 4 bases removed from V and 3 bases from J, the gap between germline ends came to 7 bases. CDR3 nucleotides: TGTGCCAGCAGTGGGCAGGGCTACAATGAGCAGTTCTTC. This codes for CASSGQGYNEQFF.

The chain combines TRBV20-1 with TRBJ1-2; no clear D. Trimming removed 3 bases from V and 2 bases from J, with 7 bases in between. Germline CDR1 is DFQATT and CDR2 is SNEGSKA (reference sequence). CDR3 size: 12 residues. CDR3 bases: TGCAGTGCTAGTTTCCGGAACTATGGCTACACCTTC. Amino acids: CSASFRNYGYTF.

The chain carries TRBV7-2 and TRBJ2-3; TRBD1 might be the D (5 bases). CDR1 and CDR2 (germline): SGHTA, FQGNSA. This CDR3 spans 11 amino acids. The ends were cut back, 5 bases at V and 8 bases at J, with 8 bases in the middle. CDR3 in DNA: TGTGCCAGCAGCCCGCAGGGTACGCAGTATTTT. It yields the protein CASSPQGTQYF. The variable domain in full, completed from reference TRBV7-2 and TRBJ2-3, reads GAGVSQSPSNKVTEKGKDVELRCDPISGHTALYWYRQSLGQGLEFLIYFQGNSAPDKSGLPSDRFSAERTGGSVSTLTIQRTQQEDSAVYLCASSPQGTQYFGPGTRLTVL.